The 17 T cell receptor beta chains below all came from one sample that was sequenced in a study of tumor and adjacent non-tumor tissue in lung cancer (dated 2018 in TCRdb). Libraries came from multiplex PCR. Instrument on record: Illumina HiSeq 2500. TCRbeta libraries were constructed through three rounds of nested PCR with primers (Table S4) according to protocols modified from ARM-PCR. Through fastp at Q25 and MiXCR, TCRdb rebuilt clones from the public reads, retaining in-frame beta chains. Rows merge per CDR3 protein into single entries with the most common DNA and genes. This sample lists about 75,000 distinct CDR3 sequences; around four fifths were detected once. The ten largest account for approximately 12% of the sample. RNA was isolated from bulk, unsorted tissue, and RNA quality was assessed with a NanoDrop ND-1000 and an Agilent 2100. What was sequenced was lung tumor tissue. These receptors were collected from a woman aged 50 to 60 with non-small cell lung cancer.

A single count supports this clonotype. The CDR3 sequence is CANNRHHTDTQYF. CDR3 in DNA: TGCGCCAACAATAGACACCACACAGATACGCAGTATTTT. V and J are TRBV10-1 and TRBJ2-3; D uncertain. Germline CDR1 WNHNN, CDR2 SYGVQD (reference sequence). The V and J ends lost 10 bases and 2 bases respectively, with 13 bases between them. This CDR3 region has 13 residues.

Remarks on this clonotype: At one end, the junction sequence differs from germline, possibly due to a read error. This chain joins TRBV5-6 and TRBJ2-3; the match to TRBD1 covers 12 bases. Germline V gives CDR1 SGHDT, CDR2 YYEEEE. The CDR3 loop spans 20 amino acids. The CDR3, as DNA: TGTGCCAGCAACTTGGATTGGGGACAGGGGGCTTATTCCCCCACAGATACGCAGTATTTT. Translating gives CASNLDWGQGAYSPTDTQYF.

Concerning this clonotype itself: The junction shows a germline mismatch at one end, possibly a read error. The chain couples TRBV28 to TRBJ2-7, with 7 nucleotides matching TRBD2. This CDR3 spans 15 amino acids. CDR1 MDHEN and CDR2 SYDVKM come from the germline V gene. The CDR3: CASSLSGTNDYEHYF. The DNA for the CDR3 is TGTGCCAGCAGTTTATCCGGGACTAACGACTACGAGCACTACTTC.

Sample share makes this clonotype medium-sized. The DNA of the CDR3 is TGTGCCATCACGGCGGGGGGATACGAGCAGTACTTC. Encoded protein: CAITAGGYEQYF. The genes are TRBV10-3 and TRBJ2-7, with 8 bases matching TRBD2. CDR3 length equals 12 residues. J was trimmed by 4 bases and V by 7 bases; bases with no gene match: 3. In germline, CDR1 is ENHRY, CDR2 SYGVKD.

The gene calls are TRBV5-6 and TRBJ2-1; D may be TRBD1 (6 bases). The V gene's germline CDR1 is SGHDT and CDR2 YYEEEE. There are 13 residues in the CDR3. V was cut by 3 bases and J by 6 bases, with 10 bases left in between. CDR3 in DNA: TGTGCCAGCAGCTCGACAGGCCTCAATGAGCAGTTCTTC. Translation: CASSSTGLNEQFF.

Details on this clonotype: The conserved final phenylalanine or tryptophan is absent from the CDR3, which likely points to a read error. The chain recombines TRBV29-1 with TRBJ2-3, with 9 bases lining up with TRBD2. The J segment lost 8 bases and the V segment lost 7 bases, leaving 10 bases of the junction unmatched. Germline V gene lookup returns CDR1 SQVTM and CDR2 ANQGSEA. The length of the CDR3 is 13 residues. For the CDR3, the DNA is TGCAGCGCTGAGGTTGCGGGAGGGCGTACGCAGTATTAT. Protein: CSAEVAGGRTQYY.

In the case of this clonotype: The germline gene is not matched at one end of the junction; a read error may be the cause. This chain connects TRBV29-1 to TRBJ1-4; D possibly corresponds to TRBD1 (6 bases). Germline V gene sequence: CDR1 SQVTM, CDR2 ANQGSEA. The CDR3 consists of 16 residues. This CDR3 is CGVQLLEDRGREKLFF. The CDR3 bases are TGCGGCGTTCAGCTCCTCGAGGACAGAGGACGGGAAAAACTGTTTTTT. The full variable domain, in which reference TRBV29-1 and TRBJ1-4 provide the parts outside the CDR3, is SAVISQKPSRDICQRGTSLTIQCQVDSQVTMMFWYRQQPGQSLTLIATANQGSEATYESGFVIDKFPISRPNLTFSTLTVSNMSPEDSSIYLCGVQLLEDRGREKLFFGSGTQLSVL.

The chain uses TRBV28 and TRBJ2-7; 7 bases are shared with TRBD1. In germline, CDR1 is MDHEN, CDR2 SYDVKM. V dropped 8 bases and J dropped 3; count of bases not matched to a gene: 10. The CDR3 has 14 residues. CDR3 protein: CASRRQGNSYEQYF. DNA for the CDR3: TGTGCCAGCCGTAGACAGGGAAATAGCTACGAGCAGTACTTC.

Of note for this clonotype: Without the conserved terminal phenylalanine or tryptophan, this CDR3 likely stems from a read error. The limits of the CDR3 on the DNA are not certain, so only TCRdb's listed CDR3 is given. The J gene is TRBJ2-3, the V gene TRBV7-9; the table names TRBD1, a call not compared with the DNA. The CDR3 is 16 amino acids in total, end residues counted. The germline gives CDR1 SEHNR, CDR2 FQNEAQ (reference sequence). The CDR3 region is CASSCPGRPTTDTHYY.

The rearrangement links TRBV6-5 to TRBJ1-2; D is possibly TRBD1 (6 bases). Germline values: CDR1 MNHEY, CDR2 SVGAGI. The CDR3 is 15 residues long. CDR3 residues: CVSSYPGQSLGGYTF. CDR3 sequence (DNA): TGTGTCAGTAGTTACCCCGGACAGTCCTTGGGCGGCTACACCTTC.

The chain recombines TRBV11-2 with TRBJ2-3; D is possibly TRBD2 (5 bases). The V gene lost 5 bases and the J gene lost 5 bases, with 32 bases spanning the gap. CDR1 is SGHAT, CDR2 FQNNGV, per germline. This CDR3 has 20 amino acids. The CDR3 DNA reads as TGTGCCAGCAGCCAGATCGGAACTAGGAGGAGTTCCCTAAGAAGAGATACGCAGTATTTT. Translation: CASSQIGTRRSSLRRDTQYF. Together with reference TRBV11-2 and TRBJ2-3, the CDR3 gives the full variable domain: EAGVAQSPRYKIIEKRQSVAFWCNPISGHATLYWYQQILGQGPKLLIQFQNNGVVDDSQLPKDRFSAERLKGVDSTLKIQPAKLEDSAVYLCASSQIGTRRSSLRRDTQYFGPGTRLTVL.

Concerning this clonotype itself: Germline is not matched at one junction end, which may reflect a read error. The genes are TRBV6-5 and TRBJ2-3; D remains ambiguous. Germline V gene sequence: CDR1 MNHEY, CDR2 SVGAGI. The CDR3 runs to 13 residues. CDR3 bases: TGTGCCAGCAGCAAACGCGCAGCAAATACCCAGTATTTT. This sequence encodes CASSKRAANTQYF.

This clonotype has a count of ten or more. V is TRBV5-1 and J is TRBJ2-7; possibly TRBD1 for D (5 bases). CDR1 is SGHRS, CDR2 YFSETQ, per germline. The germline V and J ends were trimmed by 0 bases and 3 bases, with 10 bases remaining between them. The CDR3 extends over 14 amino acids. The CDR3 sequence is CASSLEAGHYEQYF. The CDR3, as DNA: TGCGCCAGCAGCTTGGAGGCAGGGCACTACGAGCAGTACTTC.

CDR3 nucleotide sequence: TGCGCCAGCAGCTTCGGACTAACGGGAAGAGCAGAGACCCAGTACTTC. It yields the protein CASSFGLTGRAETQYF. The chain joins TRBV5-1 to TRBJ2-5, with D maybe TRBD2 (6 bases). V was shortened by 2 bases and J by 4 bases, with 18 bases between the two germline ends. There are 16 residues in the CDR3. The germline gives CDR1 SGHRS, CDR2 YFSETQ.

Of note for this clonotype: The CDR3 carries no conserved terminal phenylalanine or tryptophan, so it likely arises from a read error. V gene TRBV6-1 combines with J gene TRBJ2-1; perhaps TRBD2 as D (5 bases). Germline V gene data show CDR1 as MNHNS and CDR2 as SASEGT. The CDR3 runs 14 residues. Here the CDR3 DNA reads TGTGCCAGCAGTGAACTAGCTAGTTACAGTGAGCAGTTCATC. Its protein is CASSELASYSEQFI.

As for this clonotype: The junction departs from germline at one end; a sequencing error may be responsible. The J gene is TRBJ1-5, the V gene TRBV6-6, with 8 nucleotides matching TRBD1. Looked up from germline, CDR1 is MNHNY and CDR2 is SVGAGI (reference sequence). This CDR3 has 13 residues. In DNA form, the CDR3 reads TGTGCCAGCACTCAGGGGGCAGGGCAGCCCCAACATTTT. It yields the protein CASTQGAGQPQHF.

A single count supports this clonotype. Germline and junction disagree at one end, which may indicate a read error. The chain joins TRBV6-6 to TRBJ2-2; D may correspond to TRBD1 or TRBD2 (5 bases each). The CDR3 totals 14 residues. Germline CDR1 and CDR2: MNHNY and SVGAGI (reference sequence). The CDR3 DNA sequence: TGTGCCAGCAGCAAGGACACTAAGACCGGGGAGCCGTTTTTT. This encodes CASSKDTKTGEPFF.